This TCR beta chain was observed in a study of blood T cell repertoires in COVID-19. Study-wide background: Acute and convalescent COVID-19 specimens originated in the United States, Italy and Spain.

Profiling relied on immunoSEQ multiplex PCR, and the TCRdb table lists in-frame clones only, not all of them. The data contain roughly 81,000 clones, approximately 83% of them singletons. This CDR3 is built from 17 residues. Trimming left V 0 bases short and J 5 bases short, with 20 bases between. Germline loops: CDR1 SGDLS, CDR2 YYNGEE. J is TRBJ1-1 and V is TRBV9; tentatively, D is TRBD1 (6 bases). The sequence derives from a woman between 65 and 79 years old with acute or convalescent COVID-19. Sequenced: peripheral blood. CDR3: CASSVVGASGYETEAFF. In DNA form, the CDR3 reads TGTGCCAGCAGCGTAGTGGGGGCGTCGGGGTATGAGACTGAAGCTTTCTTT. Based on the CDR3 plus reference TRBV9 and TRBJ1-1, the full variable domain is DSGVTQTPKHLITATGQRVTLRCSPRSGDLSVYWYQQSLDQGLQFLIQYYNGEERAKGNILERFSAQQFPDLHSELNLSSLELGDSALYFCASSVVGASGYETEAFFGQGTRLTVV.